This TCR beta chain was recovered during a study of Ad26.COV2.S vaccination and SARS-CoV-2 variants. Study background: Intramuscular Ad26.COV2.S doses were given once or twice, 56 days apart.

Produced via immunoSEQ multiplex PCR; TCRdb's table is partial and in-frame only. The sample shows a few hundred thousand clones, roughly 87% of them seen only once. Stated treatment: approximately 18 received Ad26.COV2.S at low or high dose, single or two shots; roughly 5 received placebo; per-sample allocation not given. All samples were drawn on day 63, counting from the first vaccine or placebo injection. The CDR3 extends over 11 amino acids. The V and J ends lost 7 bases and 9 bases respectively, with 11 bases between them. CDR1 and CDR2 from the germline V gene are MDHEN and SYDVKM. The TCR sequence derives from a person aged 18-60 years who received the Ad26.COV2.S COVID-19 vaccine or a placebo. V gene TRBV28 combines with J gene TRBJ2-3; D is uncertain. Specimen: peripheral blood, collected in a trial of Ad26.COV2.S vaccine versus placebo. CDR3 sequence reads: CASTTGPTQYF. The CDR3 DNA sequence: TGTGCCAGCACCACCGGGCCGACGCAGTATTTT.